These 8 T cell receptor beta chains came from one sample sequenced in a study of blood T cell repertoires in COVID-19. Sequenced by immunoSEQ multiplex PCR; TCRdb stores in-frame clones only, minus some. The sample holds about 210,000 clones, about four fifths seen once. The sample consisted of peripheral blood. The origin of the receptors is a woman in her thirties or forties with active or convalescent COVID-19.

This chain joins TRBV23-1 and TRBJ2-1; D call uncertain. TRBV23-1 is known as an ORF, though its function is uncertain. Trimming shortened V by 7 bases and J by 4 bases, and 8 bases separated the two germline ends. The CDR3 runs to 12 residues. CDR3 nucleotides: TGCGCCAGCAAAACACAGTACAATGAGCAGTTCTTC. Its protein is CASKTQYNEQFF.

The genes are TRBV28 and TRBJ1-5, with D unresolved. V was cut by 1 base and J by 5 bases, with 12 bases left in between. This CDR3 contains 15 residues. Per the germline V gene, CDR1 is MDHEN and CDR2 is SYDVKM. The CDR3 DNA reads as TGTGCCAGCAGTTTATCCGGTCACCCTTATCAGCCCCAGCATTTT. Amino acids: CASSLSGHPYQPQHF. The complete variable domain, with remaining parts taken from reference TRBV28 and TRBJ1-5, reads DVKVTQSSRYLVKRTGEKVFLECVQDMDHENMFWYRQDPGLGLRLIYFSYDVKMKEKGDIPEGYSVSREKKERFSLILESASTNQTSMYLCASSLSGHPYQPQHFGDGTRLSIL.

The rearrangement links TRBV7-6 to TRBJ1-2; 8 bases line up with TRBD1. This CDR3 is built from 13 residues. With V trimmed by 5 bases and J by 4 bases, 3 bases remained unmatched. The germline V gene encodes CDR1 SGHVS and CDR2 FNYEAQ. The CDR3 sequence: CASSLGQGYGYTF. The CDR3, as DNA: TGTGCCAGCAGCCTCGGACAGGGCTATGGCTACACCTTC.

CDR3: CAISGLGQGADGYTF. The CDR3 nucleotides read TGTGCCATCAGCGGCCTGGGACAGGGGGCTGATGGCTACACCTTC. The genes are TRBV10-3 and TRBJ1-2, with 12 bases aligning to TRBD1. Germline trimming cut 6 bases from V and 6 bases from J; bases unmatched to any gene: 8. Per the germline V gene, CDR1 is ENHRY and CDR2 is SYGVKD. This CDR3 has 15 residues.

This clone was recorded a few times. The chain has TRBV24-1 and TRBJ1-2, with a tentative D call TRBD1 (5 bases). The germline V gene encodes CDR1 KGHDR and CDR2 SFDVKD. Trimming shortened V by 3 bases and J by 7 bases, and 17 bases separated the two germline ends. CDR3 size: 15 residues. The CDR3 is CATSDVTDGGTGYTF. CDR3 coding DNA: TGTGCCACCAGTGATGTTACCGACGGGGGGACTGGCTACACCTTC.

The V gene is TRBV11-2, the J gene TRBJ2-3; the match to TRBD2 covers 7 bases. This CDR3 region has 14 residues. Germline lookup yields CDR1 SGHAT and CDR2 FQNNGV. V lost 6 bases and J lost 2; bases outside the gene matches: 5. The CDR3 region has the DNA TGTGCCAGCAGATCTCGGGGGGTCACAGATACGCAGTATTTT. As protein: CASRSRGVTDTQYF.

In its sample, this clone was seen a few times. This rearrangement joins TRBV18 to TRBJ1-1; D is ambiguous. Germline CDR1 reads KGHSH; CDR2 reads LQKENI. This CDR3 has 12 residues. V dropped 1 base and J dropped 8 bases, with 8 bases sitting between them. The CDR3 here is CASSPRGSEAFF. The CDR3, as DNA: TGTGCCAGCTCACCACGAGGGTCGGAAGCTTTCTTT.

V is TRBV10-3 and J is TRBJ2-3; a weak D match, TRBD2 (6 bases). V was cut by 6 bases and J by 0 bases, with 13 bases left in between. The CDR3 sequence is 15 residues long. The germline V gene has CDR1 ENHRY and CDR2 SYGVKD. The CDR3 DNA sequence: TGTGCCATCAGGGAGGGACTGGAAAGCACAGATACGCAGTATTTT. Protein sequence: CAIREGLESTDTQYF.